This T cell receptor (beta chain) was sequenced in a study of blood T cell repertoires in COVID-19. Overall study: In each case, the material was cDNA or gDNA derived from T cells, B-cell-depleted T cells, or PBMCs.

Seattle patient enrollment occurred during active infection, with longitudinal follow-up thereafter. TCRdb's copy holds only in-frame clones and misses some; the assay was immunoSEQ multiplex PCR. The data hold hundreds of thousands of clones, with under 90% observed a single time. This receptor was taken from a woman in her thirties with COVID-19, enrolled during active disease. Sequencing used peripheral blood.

As DNA, the CDR3 is TGTGCCAGCTCCCGCGCCTCCGGGACAGGGGCTTTCTTT. Protein: CASSRASGTGAFF. The chain employs TRBV18 and TRBJ1-1; TRBD1 matches 9 bases. The germline V gene encodes CDR1 KGHSH and CDR2 LQKENI. V trimming: 6 bases; J trimming: 11 bases; junction bases outside the gene matches: 10. This CDR3 has 13 amino acids.